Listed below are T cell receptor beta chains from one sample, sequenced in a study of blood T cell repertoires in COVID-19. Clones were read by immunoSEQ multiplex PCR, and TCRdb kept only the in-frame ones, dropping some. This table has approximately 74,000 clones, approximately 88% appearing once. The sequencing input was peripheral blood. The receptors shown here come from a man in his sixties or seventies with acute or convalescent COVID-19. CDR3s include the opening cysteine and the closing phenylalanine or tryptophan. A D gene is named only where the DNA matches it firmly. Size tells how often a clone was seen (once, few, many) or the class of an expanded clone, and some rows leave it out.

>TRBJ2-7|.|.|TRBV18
TGTGCCAGCTCACCCATGGGCCGAGAGAGTGACGAGCAGTACTTC
CASSPMGRESDEQYF
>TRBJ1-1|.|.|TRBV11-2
TGTGCCAGCAGCTCCCGAGGGTATACAAGGGGGGGCACTGAAGCTTTCTTT
CASSSRGYTRGGTEAFF
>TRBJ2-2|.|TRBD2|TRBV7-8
TGTGCCAGCAGCCGACGTGTAGCGGGAGACACCGGGGAGCTGTTTTTT
CASSRRVAGDTGELFF
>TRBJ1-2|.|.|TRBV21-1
TGTGCCAGCAGCAAAGTTTGTATCGGGGGGACTAACTATGGCTACACCTTC
CASSKVCIGGTNYGYTF
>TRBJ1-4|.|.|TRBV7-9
TGTGCCAGCAGTCCAGGAAATCTTCAATTTAGTAATGAAAAACTGTTTTTT
CASSPGNLQFSNEKLFF
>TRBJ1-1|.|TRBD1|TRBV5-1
TGCGCCAGCAGCTTGGAAGACAGGGTACCTACTGAAGCTTTCTTT
CASSLEDRVPTEAFF
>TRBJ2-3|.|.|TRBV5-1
TGCGCCAGCAGCTTGGGCAGGGTTGGCACAGATACGCAGTATTTT
CASSLGRVGTDTQYF
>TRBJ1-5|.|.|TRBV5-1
TGCGCCAGCAGCTTGGGGCCGGGGGTCAATCAGCCCCAGCATTTT
CASSLGPGVNQPQHF
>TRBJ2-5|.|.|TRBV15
TGTGCCACCAGCAGCGCCAATACAGGGTCTCAAGAGACCCAGTACTTC
CATSSANTGSQETQYF
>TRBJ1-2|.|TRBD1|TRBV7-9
TGTGCCAGCAGCTTAGAGGCGACAGGGACCTATGGCTACACCTTC
CASSLEATGTYGYTF
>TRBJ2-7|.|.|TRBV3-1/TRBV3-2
TGTGCCAGCAGCCAAGACCAGACAGTTTTCTCCTACGAGCAGTACTTC
CASSQDQTVFSYEQYF
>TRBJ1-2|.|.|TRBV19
TGTGCCAGTAGTATCGCTCCAGATAACTATGGCTACACCTTC
CASSIAPDNYGYTF
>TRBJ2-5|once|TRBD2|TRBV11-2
TGTGCCAGCACCGACAGCGGGGCACAAGAGACCCAGTACTTC
CASTDSGAQETQYF
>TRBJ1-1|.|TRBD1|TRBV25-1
TGTGCCAGCAAGCAGGGGGGCACTGAAGCTTTCTTT
CASKQGGTEAFF
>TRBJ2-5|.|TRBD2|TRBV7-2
TGTGCCAGCAGCTTAGGGGTTAGCGGGGGGGCTCAGACCCAGTACTTC
CASSLGVSGGAQTQYF
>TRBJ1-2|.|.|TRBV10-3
TGTGCCATCAGTGAGACGGGGGTGGAGGACTATGGCTACACCTTC
CAISETGVEDYGYTF
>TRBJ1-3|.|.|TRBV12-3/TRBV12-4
TGTGCCAGCATTCGGGGTCCTGGAAACACCATATATTTT
CASIRGPGNTIYF
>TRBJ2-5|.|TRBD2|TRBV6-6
TGTGCCACTCGACTAGCGGGGGGGCCTCAAGAGACCCAGTACTTC
CATRLAGGPQETQYF
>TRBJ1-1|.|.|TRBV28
TGTGCCAGCAACGATCCACAGCCCACTGAAGCTTTCTTT
CASNDPQPTEAFF
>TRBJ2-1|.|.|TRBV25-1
TGTGCCAGCTCCAACCGACATCAGGGATACAATGAGCAGTTCTTC
CASSNRHQGYNEQFF
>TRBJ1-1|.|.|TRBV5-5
TGTGCCAGCAGCTTAAGCCTCAGAGCGCGGGCTTTCTTT
CASSLSLRARAFF
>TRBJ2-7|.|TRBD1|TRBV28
TGTGCCAGCAGTTCGACACAGGGGGCGCTTTATCCCGAGCAGTACTTC
CASSSTQGALYPEQYF
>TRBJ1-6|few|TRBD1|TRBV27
TGTGCCAGCAGTAGAAAACAGGGGGCGCGGAATTCACCCCTCCACTTT
CASSRKQGARNSPLHF
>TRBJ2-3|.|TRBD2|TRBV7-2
TGTGCCAGCAGCCCAACTAGCGGGGGGCGCCATACGCAGTATTTT
CASSPTSGGRHTQYF
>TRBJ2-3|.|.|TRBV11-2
TGTGCCAGCAGCTGGGGGCGCCTCACAGATACGCAGTATTTT
CASSWGRLTDTQYF
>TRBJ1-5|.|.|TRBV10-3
TGTGCCATCAGTGAGAGTACAGGTAAACAGCCCCAGCATTTT
CAISESTGKQPQHF
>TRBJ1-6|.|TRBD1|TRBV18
TGTGCCAGCTCACCAAGGGACAGGGGATTGTCAGTCTCACCCCTCCACTTT
CASSPRDRGLSVSPLHF
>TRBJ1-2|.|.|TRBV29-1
TGCAGCGTAAATTCCAGGGGCCTCTTAGCTAACTATGGCTACACCTTC
CSVNSRGLLANYGYTF
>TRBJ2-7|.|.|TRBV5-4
TGTGCCAGCAGCTACGCAGGGCAGTACGAGCAGTACTTC
CASSYAGQYEQYF
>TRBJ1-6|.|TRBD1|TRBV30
TGTGCCTGGAAGTGGGCCGGGACAGATAATTCACCCCTCCACTTT
CAWKWAGTDNSPLHF
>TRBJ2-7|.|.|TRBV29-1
TGCAGCGTTGTCTTACTAAATGCCTACGAGCAGTACTTC
CSVVLLNAYEQYF
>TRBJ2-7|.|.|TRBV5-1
TGCGCCAGCAGCGGAGCCGGGAGCTCCTACGAGCAGTACTTC
CASSGAGSSYEQYF
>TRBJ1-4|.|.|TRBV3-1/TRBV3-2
TGTGCCAGCAGCCCTAACAGGGATATAGGTGGAAAACTGTTTTTT
CASSPNRDIGGKLFF
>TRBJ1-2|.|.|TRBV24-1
TGTGCCACCAGTCAGGGGAACTATGGCTACACCTTC
CATSQGNYGYTF
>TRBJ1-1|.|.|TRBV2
TGTGCCAGCACGGGACAAATGAACACTGAAGCTTTCTTT
CASTGQMNTEAFF
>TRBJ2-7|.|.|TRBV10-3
TGTGCCATCAGTGAAGGGCGGGACCTCTCCTACGAGCAGTACTTC
CAISEGRDLSYEQYF
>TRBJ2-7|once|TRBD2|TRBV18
TGTGCCAGCTCACCTTTAAAGGGACTAGTCGAGCAGTACTTC
CASSPLKGLVEQYF
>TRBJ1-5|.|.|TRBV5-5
TGTGCCAGCAGCTTAGGCAGGGGTAGGCCCCAGCATTTT
CASSLGRGRPQHF
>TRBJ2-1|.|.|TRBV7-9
TGTGCCAGCAGAGCAGGAAATTCCTACAATGAGCAGTTCTTC
CASRAGNSYNEQFF
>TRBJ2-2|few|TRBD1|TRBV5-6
TGTGCCAGCAGCCCGGGACAGGGGATCACCGGGGAGCTGTTTTTT
CASSPGQGITGELFF
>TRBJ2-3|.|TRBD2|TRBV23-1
TGCGCCAGGAGACCGGGACTAGCGGGGGGACTGAGCACAGATACGCAGTATTTT
CARRPGLAGGLSTDTQYF
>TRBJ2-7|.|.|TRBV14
TGTGCCAGCAGCCGACTTCTGGTGGGCGAGCAGTACTTC
CASSRLLVGEQYF
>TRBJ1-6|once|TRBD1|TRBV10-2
TGCGCCAGCAGTGAGGAGACAGGGGTAACGAATTCACCCCTCCACTTT
CASSEETGVTNSPLHF
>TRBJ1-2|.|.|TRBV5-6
TGTGCCAGCAGCTTGGATCCGGGAATGGTGACTGGCTACACCTTC
CASSLDPGMVTGYTF
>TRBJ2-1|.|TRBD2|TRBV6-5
TGTGCCAGCGGTAGGGGAGGGTACAATGAGCAGTTCTTC
CASGRGGYNEQFF